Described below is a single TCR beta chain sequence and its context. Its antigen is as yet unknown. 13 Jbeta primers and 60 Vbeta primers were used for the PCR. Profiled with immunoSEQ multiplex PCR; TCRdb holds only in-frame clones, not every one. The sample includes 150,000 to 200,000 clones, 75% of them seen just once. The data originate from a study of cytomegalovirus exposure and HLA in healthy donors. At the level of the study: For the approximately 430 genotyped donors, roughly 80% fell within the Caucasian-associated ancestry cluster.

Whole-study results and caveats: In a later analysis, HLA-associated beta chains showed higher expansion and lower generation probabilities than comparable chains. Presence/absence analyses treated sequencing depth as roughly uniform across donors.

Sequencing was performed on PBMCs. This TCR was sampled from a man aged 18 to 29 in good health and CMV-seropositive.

The CDR3 DNA is TGTGCCAGCAGCCGTCGGGTCCAGACCCAGTACTTC. This codes for CASSRRVQTQYF. This chain links TRBV5-6 with TRBJ2-5; D gene unclear. Germline loops: CDR1 SGHDT, CDR2 YYEEEE. This CDR3 region has 12 residues. Trimming left V 4 bases short and J 6 bases short, with 10 bases between.